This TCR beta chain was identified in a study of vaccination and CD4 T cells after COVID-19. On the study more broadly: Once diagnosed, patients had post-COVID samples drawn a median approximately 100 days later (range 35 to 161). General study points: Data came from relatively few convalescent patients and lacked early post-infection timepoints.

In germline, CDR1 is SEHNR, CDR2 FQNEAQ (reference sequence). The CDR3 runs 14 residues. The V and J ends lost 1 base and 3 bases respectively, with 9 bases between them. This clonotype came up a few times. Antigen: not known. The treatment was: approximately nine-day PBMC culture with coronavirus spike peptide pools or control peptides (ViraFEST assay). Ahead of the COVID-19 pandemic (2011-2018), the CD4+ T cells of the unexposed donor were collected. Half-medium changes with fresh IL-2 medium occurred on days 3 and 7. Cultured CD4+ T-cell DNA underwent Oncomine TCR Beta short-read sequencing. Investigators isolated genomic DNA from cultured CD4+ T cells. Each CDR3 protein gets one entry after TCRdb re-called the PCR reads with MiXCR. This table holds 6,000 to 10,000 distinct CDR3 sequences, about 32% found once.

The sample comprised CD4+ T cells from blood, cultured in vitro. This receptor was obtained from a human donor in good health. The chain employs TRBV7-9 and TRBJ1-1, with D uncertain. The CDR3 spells CASSLEGEYTEAFF. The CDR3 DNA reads TGTGCCAGCAGCTTAGAGGGCGAATACACTGAAGCTTTCTTT.